This T cell receptor (beta chain) was captured in a study of CD8+ T cells in alopecia areata (dated by TCRdb to between 2018 and 2020). For the wider study: The treated patients, all with moderate-to-severe alopecia areata, were enrolled in an open-label pilot trial of oral tofacitinib given at 5 to 10 mg twice daily. TCRbeta CDR3 regions were amplified by immunoSEQ multiplex PCR with 35 Vbeta forward and 13 Jbeta reverse primers. Patients received tofacitinib for 6 to 18 months and were then followed off drug for 6 months to check for delayed response and recurrence. RNA came from the PAXgene miRNA kit for fixed scalp, the miRNeasy kit for PBMCs, and the RNeasy kit for mouse skin. The study used high-throughput TCRbeta sequencing to examine T cell clonal expansion in alopecia areata, in both the C3H/HeJ mouse model and human patients. The SALT score, which quantifies the percentage of affected scalp surface area, was used to measure disease severity in treated patients. Tofacitinib-treated patients had biopsies at baseline and at 4 and 24 weeks of treatment, with a later scalp biopsy in several patients. Scalp clonality was compared across normal scalp (n=4), patchy alopecia areata scalp (n=8), and alopecia totalis/universalis scalp (n=8). On the human side, TCRbeta sequencing was run on scalp tissue and on sorted CD4+ and CD8+ peripheral blood T cells from healthy controls and from alopecia areata patients with either patchy or totalis/universalis disease.

Via the germline V gene (reference sequence), CDR1 is GTSNPN and CDR2 SVGIG. The CDR3 runs 12 residues from the cysteine to the phenylalanine. CDR3 DNA is the only sequence kept; it has 36 bases, read in frame from the first base. V is clipped by 1 base and J by 12 bases, and the sequence between their germline boundaries is 15 bases long. This clone came up once. Its antigen is not yet known. No quality values exist for individual bases; no much larger clone is one base distant. General findings and caveats noted by the study authors: Many expanded lesional clones were found to persist in scalp and blood during tofacitinib treatment, and relapse after treatment cessation may be partly explained by this persistence. Higher clonality and more expanded CD8+ clones were observed in lesional scalp than in normal scalp, particularly in alopecia totalis/universalis, a finding suggestive of antigenic drive. Scalp TCR repertoire analysis is complicated because resident alphabeta T cells in normal human skin are also sequenced, whereas mouse skin is dominated by gammadelta T cells. Because the treated cohort was small and included a single nonresponder, larger studies are needed to assess links between baseline CD8+ expansion and response. Compared with mice, TCR sequences shared between patients were less clear, possibly partly because of HLA diversity across the patient population. With tofacitinib, both scalp clonality and the number of expanded CD8+ clones among the top 100 scalp clones went down significantly.

The library was obtained by the immunoSEQ multiplex PCR assay. For TCR sequencing, RNA was extracted from every sample and reverse transcribed into cDNA to serve as template. First-strand cDNA was synthesized using SuperScript III with a 2:1 mix of oligo-dT and random hexamers. Amplification bias was assessed with a synthetic immune receptor repertoire, and residual bias was removed computationally. Per the original workflow: Raw reads were preprocessed for error removal, and CDR3 was defined according to IMGT conventions as running from the conserved cysteine to phenylalanine. Clonality was computed as 1 minus the Shannon entropy, with the entropy normalized by log2 of the number of productive unique TCRs. Scalp TCRbeta sequences were cross-referenced with sorted blood CD4 and CD8 repertoires so that the CD4 or CD8 identity of scalp clones could be inferred. In TCRdb, the immuneACCESS table is reduced to in-frame sequences with V and J assigned. These tables do not hold every clone; where another copy was compared, an unresolved V gene accounts for under half, and the others remain unexplained. The V and J calls and clone size were taken over from that table, and D and trimming were inferred from the DNA. The table for this sample lists about 220,000 clones; about 50% of them were counted only once. Around 1.5% of the sample rests with the top ten.

Taken with the paper, the label for time point translates to: around 4 weeks on oral tofacitinib. The sample's treatment or condition label is to be understood as: oral pan-JAK inhibitor, 5-10 mg twice daily. Lesional scalp punch biopsies and peripheral blood were obtained from alopecia areata patients. PBMCs were isolated by density centrifugation and stained for CD3, CD4 and CD8, after which CD4+ and CD8+ T cells were sorted on a FACSAria. Specimen: CD4+ T cells sorted from blood, collected at week 4, from a patient treated with tofacitinib. The receptor's source is a human donor with alopecia areata. The V and J segments used are TRBV30 and TRBJ1-2; TRBD1 is a possible D gene, resting on 5 matching bases. CDR3 protein: CAWSEGRARDTF. The DNA is TGTGCCTGGAGTGAGGGGAGGGCCCGGGACACCTTC.